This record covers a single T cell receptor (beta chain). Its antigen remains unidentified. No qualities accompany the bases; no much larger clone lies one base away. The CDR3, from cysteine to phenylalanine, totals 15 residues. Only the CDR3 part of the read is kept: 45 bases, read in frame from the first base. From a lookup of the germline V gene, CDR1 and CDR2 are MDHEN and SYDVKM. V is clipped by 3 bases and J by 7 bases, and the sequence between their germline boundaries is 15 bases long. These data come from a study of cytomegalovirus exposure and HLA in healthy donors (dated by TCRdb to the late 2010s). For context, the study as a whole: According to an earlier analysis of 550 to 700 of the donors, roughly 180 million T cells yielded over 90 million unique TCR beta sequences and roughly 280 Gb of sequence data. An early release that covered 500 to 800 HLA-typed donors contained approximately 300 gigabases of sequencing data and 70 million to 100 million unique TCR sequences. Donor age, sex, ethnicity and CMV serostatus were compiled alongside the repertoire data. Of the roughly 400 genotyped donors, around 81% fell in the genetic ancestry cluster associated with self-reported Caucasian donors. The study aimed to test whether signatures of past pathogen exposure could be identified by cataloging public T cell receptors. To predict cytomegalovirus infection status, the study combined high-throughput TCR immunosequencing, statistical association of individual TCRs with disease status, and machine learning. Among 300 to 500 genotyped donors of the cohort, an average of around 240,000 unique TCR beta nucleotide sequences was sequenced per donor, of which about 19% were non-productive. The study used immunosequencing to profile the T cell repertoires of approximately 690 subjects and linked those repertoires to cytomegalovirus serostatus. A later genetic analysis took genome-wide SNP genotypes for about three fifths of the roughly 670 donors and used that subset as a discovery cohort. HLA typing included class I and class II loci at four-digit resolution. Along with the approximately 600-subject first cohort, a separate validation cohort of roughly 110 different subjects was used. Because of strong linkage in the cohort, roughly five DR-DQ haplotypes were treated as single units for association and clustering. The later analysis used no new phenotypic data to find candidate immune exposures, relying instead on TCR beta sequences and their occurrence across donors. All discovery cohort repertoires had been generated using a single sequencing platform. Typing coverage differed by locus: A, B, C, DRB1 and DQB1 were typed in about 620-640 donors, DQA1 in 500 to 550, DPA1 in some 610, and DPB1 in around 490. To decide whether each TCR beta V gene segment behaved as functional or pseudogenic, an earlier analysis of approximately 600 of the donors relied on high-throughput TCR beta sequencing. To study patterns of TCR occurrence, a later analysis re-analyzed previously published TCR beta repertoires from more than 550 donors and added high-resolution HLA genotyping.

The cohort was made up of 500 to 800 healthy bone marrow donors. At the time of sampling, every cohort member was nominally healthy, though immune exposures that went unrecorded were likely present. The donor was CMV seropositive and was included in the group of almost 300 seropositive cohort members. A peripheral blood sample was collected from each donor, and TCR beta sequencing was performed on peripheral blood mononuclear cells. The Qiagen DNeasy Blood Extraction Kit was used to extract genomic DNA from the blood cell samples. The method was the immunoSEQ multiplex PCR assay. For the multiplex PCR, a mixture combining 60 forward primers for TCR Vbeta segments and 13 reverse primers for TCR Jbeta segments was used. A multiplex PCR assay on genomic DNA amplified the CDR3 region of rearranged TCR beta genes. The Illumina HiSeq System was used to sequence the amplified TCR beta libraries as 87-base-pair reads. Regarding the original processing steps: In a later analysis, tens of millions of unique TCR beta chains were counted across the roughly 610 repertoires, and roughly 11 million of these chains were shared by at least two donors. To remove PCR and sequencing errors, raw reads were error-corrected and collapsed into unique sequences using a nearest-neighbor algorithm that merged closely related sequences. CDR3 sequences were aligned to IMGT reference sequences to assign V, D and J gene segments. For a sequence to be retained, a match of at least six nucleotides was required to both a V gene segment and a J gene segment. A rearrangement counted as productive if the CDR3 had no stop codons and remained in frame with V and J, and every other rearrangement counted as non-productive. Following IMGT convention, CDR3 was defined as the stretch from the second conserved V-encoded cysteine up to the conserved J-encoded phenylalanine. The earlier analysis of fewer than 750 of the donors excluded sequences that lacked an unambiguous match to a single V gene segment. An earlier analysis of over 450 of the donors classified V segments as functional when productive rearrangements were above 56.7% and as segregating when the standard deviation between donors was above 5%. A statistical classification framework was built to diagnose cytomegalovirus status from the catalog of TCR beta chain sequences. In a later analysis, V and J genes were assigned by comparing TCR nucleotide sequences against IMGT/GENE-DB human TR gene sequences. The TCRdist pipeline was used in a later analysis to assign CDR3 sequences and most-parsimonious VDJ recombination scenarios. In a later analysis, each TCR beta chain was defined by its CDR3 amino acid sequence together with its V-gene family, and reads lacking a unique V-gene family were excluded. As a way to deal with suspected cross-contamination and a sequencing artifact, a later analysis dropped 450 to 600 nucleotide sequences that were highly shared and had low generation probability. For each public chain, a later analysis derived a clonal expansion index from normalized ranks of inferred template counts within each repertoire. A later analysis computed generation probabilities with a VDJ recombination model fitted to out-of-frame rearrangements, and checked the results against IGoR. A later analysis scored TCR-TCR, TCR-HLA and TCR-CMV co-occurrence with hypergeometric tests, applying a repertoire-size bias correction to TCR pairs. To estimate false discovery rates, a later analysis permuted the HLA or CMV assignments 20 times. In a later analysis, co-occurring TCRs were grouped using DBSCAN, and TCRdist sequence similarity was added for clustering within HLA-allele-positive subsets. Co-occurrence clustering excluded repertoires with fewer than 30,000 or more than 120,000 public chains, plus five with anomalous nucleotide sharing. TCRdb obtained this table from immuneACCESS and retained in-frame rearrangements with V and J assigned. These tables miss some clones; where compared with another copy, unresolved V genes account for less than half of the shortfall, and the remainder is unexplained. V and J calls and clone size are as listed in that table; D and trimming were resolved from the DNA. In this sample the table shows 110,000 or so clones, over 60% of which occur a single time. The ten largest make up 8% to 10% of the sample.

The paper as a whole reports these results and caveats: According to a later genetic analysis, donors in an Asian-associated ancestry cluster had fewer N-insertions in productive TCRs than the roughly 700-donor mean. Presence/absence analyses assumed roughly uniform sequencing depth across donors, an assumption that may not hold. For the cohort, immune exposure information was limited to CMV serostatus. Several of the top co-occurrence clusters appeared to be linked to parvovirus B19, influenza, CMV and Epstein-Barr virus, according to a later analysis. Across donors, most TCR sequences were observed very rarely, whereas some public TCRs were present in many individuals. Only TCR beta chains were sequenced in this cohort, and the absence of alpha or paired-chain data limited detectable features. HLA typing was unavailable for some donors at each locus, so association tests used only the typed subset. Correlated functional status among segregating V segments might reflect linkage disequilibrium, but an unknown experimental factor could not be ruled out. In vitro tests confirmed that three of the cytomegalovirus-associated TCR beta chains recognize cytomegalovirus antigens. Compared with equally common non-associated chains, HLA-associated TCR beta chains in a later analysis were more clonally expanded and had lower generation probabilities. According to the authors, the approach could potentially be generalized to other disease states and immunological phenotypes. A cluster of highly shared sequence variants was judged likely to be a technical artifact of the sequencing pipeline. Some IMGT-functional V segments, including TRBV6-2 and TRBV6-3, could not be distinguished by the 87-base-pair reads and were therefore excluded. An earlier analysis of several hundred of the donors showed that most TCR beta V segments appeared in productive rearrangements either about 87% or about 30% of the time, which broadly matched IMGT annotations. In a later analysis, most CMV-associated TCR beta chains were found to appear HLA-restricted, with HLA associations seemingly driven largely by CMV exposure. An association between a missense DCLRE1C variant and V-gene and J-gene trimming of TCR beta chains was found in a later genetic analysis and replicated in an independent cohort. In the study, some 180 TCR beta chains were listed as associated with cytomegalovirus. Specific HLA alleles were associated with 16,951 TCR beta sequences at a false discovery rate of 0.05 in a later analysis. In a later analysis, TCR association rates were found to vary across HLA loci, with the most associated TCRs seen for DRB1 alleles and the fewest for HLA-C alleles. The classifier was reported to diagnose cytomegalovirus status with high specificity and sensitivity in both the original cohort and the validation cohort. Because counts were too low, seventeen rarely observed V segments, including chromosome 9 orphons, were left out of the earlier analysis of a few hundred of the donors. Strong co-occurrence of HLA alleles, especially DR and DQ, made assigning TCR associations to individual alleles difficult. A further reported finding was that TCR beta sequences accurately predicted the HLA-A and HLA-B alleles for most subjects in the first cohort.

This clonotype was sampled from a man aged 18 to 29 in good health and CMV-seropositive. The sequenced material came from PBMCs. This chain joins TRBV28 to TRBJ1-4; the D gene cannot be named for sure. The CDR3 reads CASSFRLSTGEKLFF. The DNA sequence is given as TGTGCCAGCAGTTTTCGGCTGTCGACGGGTGAAAAACTGTTTTTT. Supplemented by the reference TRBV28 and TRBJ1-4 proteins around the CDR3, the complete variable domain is DVKVTQSSRYLVKRTGEKVFLECVQDMDHENMFWYRQDPGLGLRLIYFSYDVKMKEKGDIPEGYSVSREKKERFSLILESASTNQTSMYLCASSFRLSTGEKLFFGSGTQLSVL.